This T cell receptor beta chain was documented in a study of Ad26.COV2.S vaccination and SARS-CoV-2 variants. About this clone itself: Its specificity is unknown.

Per the germline V gene, CDR1 is SGHAT and CDR2 is FQNNGV. The CDR3 is 15 residues long. Unmatched junction bases numbered 8, after V lost 5 bases and J lost 4 bases. TCRdb's table, derived via immunoSEQ multiplex PCR, lists solely in-frame clones and lacks some. The table includes approximately 400,000 clones, roughly nine tenths detected once. Study results and limitations: Reported findings describe substantial breadth in spike-specific CD8+ and CD4+ T cell responses following vaccination. Total T cell responses were possibly underestimated by TCR breadth and depth analyses.

The chain joins TRBV11-2 to TRBJ2-3, with TRBD2 matching 8 bases. The sample here was peripheral blood, taken after recovery from COVID-19. This clonotype was obtained from a human donor who had recovered from COVID-19. Written as DNA, the CDR3 is TGTGCCAGCAGCCCCGGACTAGCTAGCGCAGATACGCAGTATTTT. It yields the protein CASSPGLASADTQYF.